This T cell receptor (beta chain) was retrieved from a study of T cell repertoires in cytomegalovirus infection. Remarks on this clonotype: What it recognizes is unknown.

TCRdb independently ran MiXCR on the reads; one entry per CDR3 protein. The repertoire holds roughly 500,000 distinct CDR3 sequences, with 11% as singletons. Germline V gene sequence: CDR1 DFQATT, CDR2 SNEGSKA (reference sequence). The V gene lost 0 bases and the J gene lost 6 bases, with 11 bases spanning the gap. The CDR3 is 13 residues long. Overall study findings and caveats: The ex vivo response showed dominance by HLA-C-restricted CMV-specific TCR beta clonotypes.

This receptor was obtained from a human donor in good health (CMV status not recorded). Some clones in this sample may be carry-over from other donors' samples. The sample was PBMCs. V usage is TRBV20-1 and J usage is TRBJ1-2; D is unresolved. DNA for the CDR3: TGCAGTGCTAGAGAGGATACTGGGAATGGCTACACCTTC. Translated, it gives CSAREDTGNGYTF.